This T cell receptor (beta chain) came from a study of cytomegalovirus exposure and HLA in healthy donors. Trimming at V came to 6 bases and at J to 2 bases, leaving 5 bases not matched to a gene. This CDR3 has 14 residues. Germline values: CDR1 MNHEY, CDR2 SVGAGI. PCR employed 60 Vbeta and 13 Jbeta primers. Only in-frame clones appear in the TCRdb table, and some are missing; sequencing was by immunoSEQ multiplex PCR. The table includes approximately 100,000 clones, about 59% detected once. Sequencing was performed on PBMCs. The J gene is TRBJ2-7, the V gene TRBV6-5; 9 positions match TRBD2. The clonotype originates from a man aged 25-45 years in good health and CMV-seropositive. This CDR3 reads CASRPSGGTYEQYF. CDR3 DNA: TGTGCCAGCAGACCCAGCGGGGGGACCTACGAGCAGTACTTC.